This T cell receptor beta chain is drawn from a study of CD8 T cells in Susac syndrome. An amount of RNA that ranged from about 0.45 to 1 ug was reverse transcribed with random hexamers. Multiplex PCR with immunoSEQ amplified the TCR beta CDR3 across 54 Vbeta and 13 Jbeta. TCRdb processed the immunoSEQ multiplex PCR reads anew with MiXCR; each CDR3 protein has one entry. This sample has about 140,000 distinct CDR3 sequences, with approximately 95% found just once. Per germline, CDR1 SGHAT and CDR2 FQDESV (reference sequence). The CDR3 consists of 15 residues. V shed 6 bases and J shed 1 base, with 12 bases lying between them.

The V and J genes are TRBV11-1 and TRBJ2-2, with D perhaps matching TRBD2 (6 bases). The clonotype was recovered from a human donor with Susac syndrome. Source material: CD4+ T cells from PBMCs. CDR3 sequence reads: CASSSTRGNTGELFF. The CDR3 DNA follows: TGTGCCAGCAGTTCTACGCGGGGGAACACCGGGGAGCTGTTTTTT.